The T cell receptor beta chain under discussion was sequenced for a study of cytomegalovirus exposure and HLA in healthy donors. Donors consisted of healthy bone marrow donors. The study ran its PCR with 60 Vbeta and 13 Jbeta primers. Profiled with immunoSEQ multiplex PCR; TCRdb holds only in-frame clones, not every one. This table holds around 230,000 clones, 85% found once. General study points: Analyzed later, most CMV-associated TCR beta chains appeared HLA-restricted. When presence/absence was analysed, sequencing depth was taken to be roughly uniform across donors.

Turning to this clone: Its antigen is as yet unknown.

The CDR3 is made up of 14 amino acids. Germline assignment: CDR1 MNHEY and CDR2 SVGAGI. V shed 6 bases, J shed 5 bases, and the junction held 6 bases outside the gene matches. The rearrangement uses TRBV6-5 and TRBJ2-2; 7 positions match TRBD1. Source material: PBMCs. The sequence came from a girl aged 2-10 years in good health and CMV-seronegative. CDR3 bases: TGTGCCAGCAGGCCCGACAGGGTTACCGGGGAGCTGTTTTTT. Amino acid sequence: CASRPDRVTGELFF.